This is a list of T cell receptor beta chains from one sample in a study of blood T cell repertoires in COVID-19. Measured with immunoSEQ multiplex PCR; TCRdb has only the in-frame clones, and not every one. The sample shows 240,000 or so clones, around 89% of them seen only once. Source material: PBMCs or T cells enriched from blood (not recorded which). The receptors shown here come from a man aged 35-49 years who had recovered from COVID-19. The CDR3 runs from the conserved cysteine through the conserved F or W. Fields, in order: J gene, D gene, V gene, clone size, CDR3 protein, CDR3 DNA. A D gene is named only where the DNA matches it firmly. The size of a clone is reported for some rows only, either as once, few or many, or as a class for expanded clones.

TRBJ1-2 | . | TRBV19 | once | CASSSRAPRGYTF | TGTGCCAGTAGTAGTCGAGCACCGCGGGGCTACACCTTC
TRBJ1-3 | . | TRBV9 | . | CASSFQGHGNTIYF | TGTGCCAGCAGCTTTCAGGGTCATGGAAACACCATATATTTT
TRBJ1-6 | . | TRBV6-5 | . | CASSPPGRYSPLHF | TGTGCCAGCAGTCCCCCGGGGAGGTATTCACCCCTCCACTTT
TRBJ2-1 | . | TRBV27 | . | CASSLSRNNEQFF | TGTGCCAGCAGTTTATCCAGAAACAATGAGCAGTTCTTC
TRBJ2-2 | . | TRBV12-3/TRBV12-4 | . | CASRSSAGELFF | TGTGCCAGCAGATCTAGTGCTGGGGAGCTGTTTTTT
TRBJ1-6 | . | TRBV30 | . | CAWSRGSSYNSPLHF | TGTGCCTGGTCCAGGGGAAGCTCCTATAATTCACCCCTCCACTTT
TRBJ2-1 | TRBD2 | TRBV7-9 | . | CASSLGGSGGAGEQFF | TGTGCCAGCAGCTTAGGAGGTAGCGGGGGGGCGGGTGAGCAGTTCTTC
TRBJ2-2 | . | TRBV19 | once | CASSTTWTVNTGELFF | TGTGCCAGTAGTACCACCTGGACAGTCAACACCGGGGAGCTGTTTTTT
TRBJ1-2 | TRBD1 | TRBV6-2/TRBV6-3 | . | CASSLQGAVGYTF | TGTGCCAGCAGCTTACAGGGGGCGGTTGGCTACACCTTC
TRBJ1-5 | TRBD1 | TRBV4-2 | few | CASSQEGQGTQPQHF | TGTGCCAGCAGCCAAGAGGGACAGGGGACTCAGCCCCAGCATTTT
TRBJ2-1 | TRBD2 | TRBV6-1 | . | CASSDFLRTSGRDEQFF | TGTGCCAGCAGTGATTTTTTGAGGACTAGCGGGCGTGATGAGCAGTTCTTC
TRBJ1-6 | . | TRBV4-1 | . | CASSPQHGRLQPLHF | TGCGCCAGCAGCCCCCAGCACGGCAGACTTCAACCCCTCCACTTT
TRBJ2-5 | TRBD1 | TRBV3-1/TRBV3-2 | . | CASSQSPNRGKETQYF | TGTGCCAGCAGCCAATCACCGAACAGGGGAAAAGAGACCCAGTACTTC
TRBJ1-1 | . | TRBV20-1 | . | CSARRVSKAFF | TGCAGTGCTAGGAGGGTTAGTAAAGCTTTCTTT
TRBJ2-7 | TRBD2 | TRBV5-4 | . | CASSLAPGTSGRARGEQYF | TGTGCCAGCAGCTTGGCCCCCGGGACTAGCGGGAGGGCCCGGGGAGAGCAGTACTTC
TRBJ1-5 | . | TRBV15 | . | CATSSLRTGRLSQHF | TGTGCCACCAGCAGTCTTCGCACAGGGCGTTTGTCCCAGCATTTT
TRBJ2-3 | TRBD2 | TRBV2 | . | CASKGLAGASTDTQYF | TGTGCCAGCAAGGGACTAGCGGGGGCGAGCACAGATACGCAGTATTTT
TRBJ2-1 | TRBD1 | TRBV10-2 | . | CASSEPGTGGLWQFF | TGCGCCAGCAGTGAGCCCGGGACAGGGGGTTTGTGGCAGTTCTTC
TRBJ2-3 | . | TRBV5-5 | . | CASSLLSGNTDTQYF | TGTGCCAGCAGCTTGCTTAGCGGAAACACAGATACGCAGTATTTT
TRBJ1-2 | . | TRBV29-1 | . | CSVETGHRGGYTF | TGCAGCGTTGAAACAGGGCATCGTGGCGGCTACACCTTC
TRBJ2-3 | TRBD2 | TRBV11-2 | . | CASSHAGTSGVIDTQYF | TGTGCCAGCAGCCACGCTGGGACTAGCGGGGTGATTGATACGCAGTATTTT
TRBJ2-7 | TRBD1 | TRBV25-1 | . | CASSRGGTGDYEQYF | TGTGCCAGCAGCCGGGGGGGGACAGGGGACTACGAGCAGTACTTC
TRBJ2-3 | . | TRBV29-1 | . | CSAGRGRTGTRTDTQYF | TGCAGCGCCGGTAGGGGCCGAACTGGTACGAGGACAGATACGCAGTATTTT
TRBJ2-1 | TRBD1 | TRBV7-8 | few | CASSLAPTGGNEQFF | TGTGCCAGCAGCTTAGCGCCGACAGGGGGCAATGAGCAGTTCTTC
TRBJ1-1 | TRBD1 | TRBV12-3/TRBV12-4 | . | CASSTTGGAEAFF | TGTGCCAGCAGTACTACAGGGGGCGCTGAGGCTTTCTTT
TRBJ2-3 | TRBD2 | TRBV29-1 | . | CSSRGTWAGGPTDTQYF | TGCAGCTCCCGCGGGACGTGGGCGGGGGGACCCACAGATACGCAGTATTTT
TRBJ2-1 | TRBD2 | TRBV11-1 | . | CASSFASGGLDEQFF | TGTGCCAGCAGCTTTGCTAGCGGGGGTCTGGATGAGCAGTTCTTC
TRBJ1-2 | . | TRBV25-1 | . | CASRDALGAGDGYTF | TGTGCCAGCAGGGACGCCTTAGGTGCAGGGGATGGCTACACCTTC
TRBJ2-3 | TRBD1 | TRBV28 | . | CASAFSGTGGRDTQYF | TGTGCCAGCGCCTTTTCCGGGACAGGGGGTAGGGATACGCAGTATTTT
TRBJ2-3 | . | TRBV7-3 | . | CASSLRPGSDTQYF | TGTGCCAGCAGCTTACGACCAGGGTCAGATACGCAGTATTTT
TRBJ2-1 | TRBD2 | TRBV19 | few | CASVERGSYNEQFF | TGTGCCAGTGTCGAGCGGGGTTCCTACAATGAGCAGTTCTTC
TRBJ2-1 | . | TRBV5-1 | once | CASSLGSAASLNEQFF | TGCGCCAGCAGCTTAGGCAGCGCGGCCAGCCTCAATGAGCAGTTCTTC
TRBJ2-7 | . | TRBV6-5 | . | CASSYSVSPPGYEQYF | TGTGCCAGCAGTTACTCTGTCTCACCCCCCGGGTACGAGCAGTACTTC
TRBJ1-1 | TRBD1 | TRBV30 | . | CAWNGQANTEAFF | TGTGCCTGGAACGGACAGGCGAACACTGAAGCTTTCTTT
TRBJ2-7 | . | TRBV6-5 | . | CASRSRQEVSYEQYF | TGTGCCAGCAGGTCGCGACAGGAGGTTTCCTACGAGCAGTACTTC
TRBJ1-3 | . | TRBV5-1 | . | CASSLAGVRDYSGNTIYF | TGCGCCAGCAGCTTGGCCGGAGTCAGGGACTACTCTGGAAACACCATATATTTT
TRBJ2-5 | TRBD2 | TRBV2 | . | CASRVPYGREGPGETQYF | TGTGCCAGCAGGGTGCCTTATGGGCGGGAGGGCCCTGGAGAGACCCAGTACTTC
TRBJ1-2 | . | TRBV6-4 | . | CASSDSSGQPLDGYTF | TGTGCCAGCAGTGACTCTTCGGGACAACCTTTGGATGGCTACACCTTC
TRBJ1-2 | . | TRBV4-3 | . | CASSQDRSPGGYTF | TGCGCCAGCAGCCAAGATCGCTCCCCGGGAGGCTACACCTTC
TRBJ2-1 | TRBD2 | TRBV9 | . | CASSSLAGDNEQFF | TGTGCCAGCAGCTCATTAGCGGGAGACAATGAGCAGTTCTTC
TRBJ1-1 | . | TRBV2 | . | CASSDLLTGEHTEAFF | TGTGCCAGCAGTGACCTACTGACCGGAGAACACACTGAAGCTTTCTTT
TRBJ2-7 | TRBD2 | TRBV3-1/TRBV3-2 | . | CASSRLAGGNEQYF | TGTGCCAGCAGCCGACTAGCGGGAGGCAACGAGCAGTACTTC
TRBJ2-1 | TRBD1 | TRBV7-9 | . | CASSLGQGDYNEQFF | TGTGCCAGCAGCTTAGGACAGGGGGACTACAATGAGCAGTTCTTC
TRBJ1-6 | TRBD1 | TRBV5-4 | once | CASSPGTGYSPLHF | TGTGCCAGCAGCCCCGGGACAGGGTACTCACCCCTCCACTTT
TRBJ2-1 | TRBD2 | TRBV2 | . | CASSDITSGGNEQFF | TGTGCCAGCAGTGACATAACTAGCGGGGGCAATGAGCAGTTCTTC
TRBJ2-1 | . | TRBV29-1 | few | CSATLKNTAHRAERFVNEQFF | TGCAGCGCCACCCTTAAGAATACTGCCCACAGGGCCGAACGCTTTGTCAATGAGCAGTTCTTC
TRBJ2-7 | TRBD2 | TRBV10-3 | . | CAISESGGAIREQYF | TGTGCCATCAGTGAATCCGGGGGGGCGATCCGCGAGCAGTACTTC
TRBJ1-5 | . | TRBV27 | . | CASSLLAEGQPQHF | TGTGCCAGCAGTTTGCTAGCAGAGGGTCAGCCCCAGCATTTT
TRBJ1-6 | TRBD1 | TRBV9 | . | CASSVGGQANSPLHF | TGTGCCAGCAGCGTAGGGGGACAGGCAAATTCACCCCTCCACTTT
TRBJ1-2 | TRBD1 | TRBV28 | . | CASSLSGRGNYGYTF | TGTGCCAGCAGTTTATCGGGCAGGGGGAACTATGGCTACACCTTC
TRBJ1-6 | . | TRBV3-1/TRBV3-2 | . | CASSQGSGGPNSPLHF | TGTGCCAGCAGCCAAGGATCCGGGGGGCCGAATTCACCCCTCCACTTT
TRBJ2-5 | TRBD1 | TRBV28 | . | CASSLLSLRTGGEQETQYF | TGTGCCAGCAGTTTATTATCTTTGAGGACAGGGGGGGAACAAGAGACCCAGTACTTC
TRBJ1-5 | TRBD1 | TRBV27 | . | CASSLSRTGERVGRQPQHF | TGTGCCAGCAGTCTATCAAGGACAGGGGAGAGGGTAGGACGGCAGCCCCAGCATTTT
TRBJ1-3 | . | TRBV30 | . | CAWSVGVAELGNTIYF | TGTGCCTGGAGTGTAGGGGTGGCGGAGCTTGGAAACACCATATATTTT
TRBJ1-5 | TRBD1 | TRBV2 | once | CASRPLRDREQPQHF | TGTGCCAGCAGACCTCTAAGGGACAGAGAACAGCCCCAGCATTTT
TRBJ2-7 | TRBD1 | TRBV14 | . | CASRGTEIYEQYF | TGTGCCAGTCGAGGGACAGAAATTTACGAGCAGTACTTC
TRBJ2-5 | . | TRBV6-5 | . | CASSYFAGWQTQYF | TGTGCCAGCAGTTACTTCGCAGGGTGGCAGACCCAGTACTTC
TRBJ1-4 | TRBD1 | TRBV3-1/TRBV3-2 | few | CASSRDRGSEKLFF | TGTGCCAGCAGCCGGGACAGGGGTTCTGAAAAACTGTTTTTT
TRBJ2-7 | . | TRBV4-3 | . | CASSQSEGRYEQYF | TGCGCCAGCAGCCAATCGGAGGGTCGCTACGAGCAGTACTTC